This T cell receptor beta chain was retrieved from a study of graft-versus-host responses after intestinal transplantation. Looking at the study overall: Tacrolimus plus steroids were given to all recipients for 3 to 4 years, preceded by anti-thymocyte globulin induction.

The CDR3 has 13 amino acids. CDR1 SGHRS and CDR2 YFSETQ come from the germline V gene. The V and J ends lost 0 bases and 5 bases respectively, with 6 bases between them. Clones were sequenced by immunoSEQ multiplex PCR, and TCRdb holds only the in-frame ones, with some missing. Among tens of thousands of clones listed, around nine tenths were seen once. Whole-study findings and limits: Allografts from individuals with graft-donor T cell macrochimerism displayed high graft-versus-host to host-versus-graft clonal ratios. There was an association between peak levels of circulating GvH clones and early post-transplant HvG declines.

In the case of this clone: Its target is not known.

This TCR was recovered from a human patient who received an intestinal transplant, so some T cells may come from the graft donor. Sequenced here: PBMCs, sampled almost 120 days after intestinal transplantation. The chain combines TRBV5-1 with TRBJ2-1; the D is unclear. CDR3: CASSLEVNNEQFF. CDR3 DNA: TGCGCCAGCAGCTTGGAAGTGAACAATGAGCAGTTCTTC.